The 5 T cell receptor beta chains in this list originate from one sample, sequenced in a study of T cells in Graves' hyperthyroidism and ophthalmopathy. The TCR beta CDR3 regions underwent amplification using RNA transcripts as the source. A set of HTBI primers served as the primers for a first-round RT-PCR of the TCR CDR3. TCRdb ran MiXCR on the multiplex PCR reads and lists one entry per CDR3 protein. Of about 530,000 distinct CDR3 sequences listed, roughly 18% are singletons. The sample taken for sequencing was blood. The source is a woman aged 18-30 years with Graves' ophthalmopathy.

This clonotype was counted many times. The chain carries TRBV20-1 and TRBJ2-1; 13 nucleotides align to TRBD2. The V segment lost 2 bases and the J segment 10 bases; nucleotides outside the gene matches: 2. This CDR3 is 13 amino acids long. Germline V lookup: CDR1 DFQATT, CDR2 SNEGSKA (reference sequence). The CDR3 region has the DNA TGCAGTGCTAGACCGACTAGCGGGGGGGAGCAGTTCTTC. This translates into CSARPTSGGEQFF.

The chain combines TRBV7-3 with TRBJ2-3, with 10 bases fitting TRBD2. Germline V gives CDR1 SGHTA, CDR2 FQGTGA. V was pared by 3 bases and J by 1 base, with 4 bases of the junction left unmatched. CDR3 length: 16 residues. CDR3 bases: TGTGCCAGCAGCTTTGGCAGCGGGAGGGGCACAGATACGCAGTATTTT. Amino acid sequence: CASSFGSGRGTDTQYF.

In this sample, this clonotype turned up many times. The CDR3 region has the DNA TGTGCCAGCAGTTTAGTGGCCCCCACAGATACGCAGTATTTT. It yields the protein CASSLVAPTDTQYF. The rearrangement links TRBV12-3 or TRBV12-4 to TRBJ2-3; no definite D call. The V and J ends lost 1 base and 2 bases respectively, with 7 bases between them. This CDR3 spans 14 amino acids.

A few counts support this clonotype. The gene calls are TRBV11-2 and TRBJ2-2, with D unclear. This CDR3 has 14 amino acids. V lost 4 bases, J lost 1 base, and 7 bases lay in between. Germline values: CDR1 SGHAT, CDR2 FQNNGV. This CDR3 is CASSWTLNTGELFF. The CDR3 DNA reads TGTGCCAGCAGCTGGACCTTGAACACCGGGGAGCTGTTTTTT.

This clonotype showed up many times. J is TRBJ2-5 and V is TRBV28, with 9 bases identical to TRBD1. J was trimmed by 3 bases and V by 5 bases; bases with no gene match: 4. CDR1 is MDHEN, CDR2 SYDVKM, per germline. The CDR3 length is 14 residues. The CDR3 DNA follows: TGTGCCAGCAGTGAAACAGGGGGCGAAGAGACCCAGTACTTC. It translates to CASSETGGEETQYF.